This TCR beta chain came from a study of human thymus T cells. Study outcomes and limitations: Among thymic and blood repertoires, usage of V and J genes appeared biased.

Assay: immunoSEQ multiplex PCR; the TCRdb copy retains only in-frame clones and omits some. The sample includes tens of thousands of clones, 85% to 95% seen only once; the top ten take roughly 0.12%. This clone was picked up one time. Antigen specificity is unknown. V lost 3 bases and J 1 base, leaving 9 bases between the germline ends. Germline V lookup: CDR1 SGHTA, CDR2 FQGNSA. There are 14 residues in the CDR3. Corrective surgery for congenital heart defects was being performed on the healthy Finnish infants who were the donors. Half of the eight donors gave roughly 0.45-1 mL blood during surgery. All available leukocytes, rather than a set cell count, yielded the blood DNA.

This clonotype was obtained from a boy in the first two years of life with a congenital heart defect but otherwise immunologically healthy. The V gene is TRBV7-2, the J gene TRBJ2-5, with no clear D. Sequenced: blood. The CDR3 here is CASSFGRLQETQYF. CDR3 DNA: TGTGCCAGCAGCTTCGGACGGCTCCAAGAGACCCAGTACTTC.